This T cell receptor (beta chain) was sequenced for a study of blood T cell repertoires in COVID-19. In the study overall: The samples span acute and convalescent COVID-19 from the United States, Italy and Spain. T cells, B-cell-depleted T cells, or PBMCs provided the cDNA or gDNA that served as material.

The CDR3 sequence is 14 residues long. Participants were placed into cohorts based on the clinical history they reported. What the recovered Cohort 3 donors had was two negative PCRs, clearance, or symptom resolution. Produced via immunoSEQ multiplex PCR; TCRdb's table is partial and in-frame only. There are roughly 450,000 clones in the sample; 90% occur only once, and more than 0.55% lies in the top ten. The sequence derives from a man between 18 and 35 years old who had recovered from COVID-19. The V and J genes are TRBV21-1 and TRBJ2-7; TRBD1 is the table's D call and was not checked against the DNA. TRBV21-1 is noted as a pseudogene. The sequencing sample was made of PBMCs or T cells enriched from blood (not recorded which). Here the CDR3 reads CASRKRQGAYEQYF. DNA for the CDR3: TGTGCCAGCAGAAAGAGGCAGGGGGCCTACGAGCAGTACTTC.